One sample yielded the 21 T cell receptor beta chains listed below, sequenced in a study of blood T cell repertoires in COVID-19. TCRdb's table, derived via immunoSEQ multiplex PCR, lists solely in-frame clones and lacks some. Of around 300,000 clones in the sample, around 90% are singletons; the top ten hold around 4.6%. Sequencing used PBMCs or T cells enriched from blood (not recorded which). These receptors were collected from a man younger than 45 who had recovered from COVID-19.

The chain employs TRBV4-2 and TRBJ2-7; TRBD1 matches at 8 bases. CDR3 length: 14 amino acids. V shed 0 bases, J shed 4 bases, and the junction held 2 bases outside the gene matches. The V gene's germline CDR1 is LGHNA and CDR2 YNFKEQ. Here the CDR3 reads CASSQEQGEYEQYF. The CDR3 DNA sequence: TGTGCCAGCAGCCAAGAACAGGGGGAATACGAGCAGTACTTC.

The gene calls are TRBV12-5 and TRBJ1-1; D not certain. The V gene lost 5 bases and the J gene lost 3 bases, with 7 bases spanning the gap. The CDR3 totals 12 residues. Germline V gene data show CDR1 as LGHNT and CDR2 as FRNRAP. The CDR3 DNA is TGTGCTAGTGGTCCGGAGGACACTGAAGCTTTCTTT. Translation: CASGPEDTEAFF.

The chain uses TRBV19 and TRBJ1-1; TRBD1 aligns across 10 bases. V dropped 10 bases and J dropped 5; count of bases not matched to a gene: 7. The CDR3 length is 13 residues. The germline CDR1 and CDR2 sequences are LNHDA and SQIVND (reference sequence). CDR3 sequence reads: CATPTGGLTEAFF. The CDR3 region has the DNA TGTGCCACCCCGACAGGGGGCCTAACTGAAGCTTTCTTT.

This CDR3 is CASSLGFRAGNTIYF. The CDR3 region has the DNA TGTGCCAGCAGCTTAGGTTTCAGGGCTGGAAACACCATATATTTT. The rearrangement links TRBV7-9 to TRBJ1-3; D might be TRBD1 (5 bases). Germline CDR1 reads SEHNR; CDR2 reads FQNEAQ (reference sequence). Trimming shortened V by 1 base and J by 2 bases, and 9 bases separated the two germline ends. The CDR3 loop spans 15 amino acids.

The chain's CDR3 is CASSQAEDRGWETQYF. In nucleotides, the CDR3 is TGTGCCAGCAGCCAAGCCGAGGACAGGGGGTGGGAGACCCAGTACTTC. This chain links TRBV3-1 (or the pseudogene TRBV3-2) with TRBJ2-5; TRBD1 agrees at 10 bases. The germline CDR1 and CDR2 sequences are LGHDT and YNNKEL (reference sequence). The CDR3 covers 16 residues. Trimming cost V 1 base and J 5 bases; bases outside gene matches: 7.

The chain carries TRBV27 and TRBJ1-1; 9 bases line up with TRBD1. The germline V gene encodes CDR1 MNHEY and CDR2 SMNVEV (reference sequence). CDR3 length equals 18 residues. V was pared by 0 bases and J by 5 bases, with 13 bases of the junction left unmatched. As DNA, the CDR3 is TGTGCCAGCAGTTTATCGATCGACTGGGGACAGGGAGTTACTGAAGCTTTCTTT. Protein: CASSLSIDWGQGVTEAFF.

Details on this clone: A junction end diverges from the germline sequence, so it may reflect a read error. The chain recombines TRBV18 with TRBJ2-5; no definite D call. There are 12 residues in the CDR3. Germline lookup yields CDR1 KGHSH and CDR2 LQKENI. The CDR3 is CTSSRAQETQYF. The CDR3 DNA is TGTACCAGCTCACGGGCCCAAGAGACCCAGTACTTC.

The chain has TRBV28 and TRBJ2-1, with 7 positions matching TRBD1. Per the germline V gene, CDR1 is MDHEN and CDR2 is SYDVKM. This CDR3 region has 15 residues. Trimming took 3 bases from V and 3 from J; bases not matched to a gene: 5. CDR3 sequence (DNA): TGTGCCAGCAGTTTTAAGTCAGGGGGCTACAATGAGCAGTTCTTC. Protein product: CASSFKSGGYNEQFF. Combining the CDR3 with reference TRBV28 and TRBJ2-1 gives the whole variable domain DVKVTQSSRYLVKRTGEKVFLECVQDMDHENMFWYRQDPGLGLRLIYFSYDVKMKEKGDIPEGYSVSREKKERFSLILESASTNQTSMYLCASSFKSGGYNEQFFGPGTRLTVL.

V and J are TRBV10-1 and TRBJ2-3, with TRBD1 as a possible D gene (6 bases). The length of the CDR3 is 16 residues. V gave up 4 bases and J gave up 1 base, with 15 bases separating them. The V gene's germline CDR1 is WNHNN and CDR2 SYGVQD (reference sequence). CDR3 in DNA: TGCGCCAGCAGTGTACAGGGATACGGGGGCACAGATACGCAGTATTTT. Translation: CASSVQGYGGTDTQYF.

The genes are TRBV19 and TRBJ1-6; D gene ambiguous. With 3 bases removed from V and 0 bases from J, the gap between germline ends came to 18 bases. The germline V gene has CDR1 LNHDA and CDR2 SQIVND (reference sequence). The CDR3 length is 19 residues. The CDR3 DNA sequence: TGTGCCAGTAGTATGAGGTCAGACTTAGAAAGCTCCTATAATTCACCCCTCCACTTT. Its protein product is CASSMRSDLESSYNSPLHF.

The chain employs TRBV7-6 and TRBJ1-3, with D unresolved. Trimming shortened V by 0 bases and J by 0 bases, and 18 bases separated the two germline ends. Looked up from germline, CDR1 is SGHVS and CDR2 is FNYEAQ. CDR3 size: 19 residues. The CDR3 coding sequence is TGTGCCAGCAGCTTAGCCCAGCGGCGAGCCGAAGCCTCTGGAAACACCATATATTTT. Residues: CASSLAQRRAEASGNTIYF.

The genes are TRBV3-1 (or the pseudogene TRBV3-2) and TRBJ2-7; possible D gene TRBD2, 6 bases. The CDR3 extends over 14 amino acids. V lost 4 bases to trimming and J lost 2 bases, with 12 bases between them. Looked up from germline, CDR1 is LGHDT and CDR2 is YNNKEL (reference sequence). Here the CDR3 reads CASSLGLPAYEQYF. CDR3 coding DNA: TGTGCCAGCAGCCTGGGACTGCCCGCCTACGAGCAGTACTTC.

The CDR3 sequence is CASSKRGSTEAFF. The CDR3 bases are TGTGCCAGCAGTAAAAGAGGGAGCACTGAAGCTTTCTTT. The chain is built from TRBV9 and TRBJ1-1, with D uncertain. The CDR3 has 13 amino acids. Trimming stripped 5 bases from V and 4 bases from J, with 12 bases between. Germline V CDR1 and CDR2: SGDLS, YYNGEE.

This clone has only a few counts. The chain combines TRBV6-2 or TRBV6-3 with TRBJ1-4, with 8 bases that match TRBD1. Trimming took 5 bases from V and 6 from J; bases not matched to a gene: 2. Germline V gene lookup returns CDR1 MNHEY and CDR2 SVGEGT. This CDR3 is built from 13 residues. The DNA of the CDR3 is TGTGCCAGCAGTCGGGACAGGCATGAAAAACTGTTTTTT. The encoded protein is CASSRDRHEKLFF.

On this clone: The same CDR3 also results from other DNA sequences found in this sample. The CDR3 region has the DNA TGCGCCAGCAGCTTGGCCGGTCAGGGAGGCACTGAAGCTTTCTTT. Translating it yields CASSLAGQGGTEAFF. The chain links TRBV5-1 to TRBJ1-1; D possibly corresponds to TRBD1 (5 bases). The germline V and J ends were trimmed by 0 bases and 4 bases, with 13 bases remaining between them. The germline V gene has CDR1 SGHRS and CDR2 YFSETQ. The CDR3 is 15 residues long.

The rearrangement uses TRBV3-1 (or the pseudogene TRBV3-2) and TRBJ1-1; unclear D gene. Per the germline V gene, CDR1 is LGHDT and CDR2 is YNNKEL (reference sequence). The CDR3 has 12 amino acids. V lost 4 bases and J lost 5, with 8 bases in between. The CDR3 is CASSRTETEAFF. CDR3 bases: TGTGCCAGCAGCCGTACAGAGACTGAAGCTTTCTTT.

The CDR3 sequence: CASSLTVGGGYGYTF. The DNA for the CDR3 is TGTGCCAGCAGCCTCACAGTAGGGGGCGGATATGGCTACACCTTC. V gene TRBV7-8 combines with J gene TRBJ1-2; 7 bases line up with TRBD1. The CDR3 runs 15 residues. V shed 5 bases and J 5 bases; nucleotides not matched to a gene: 11. CDR1 is SGHVS, CDR2 FQNEAQ, per germline.

The chain is built from TRBV15 and TRBJ1-3; D unresolved. Germline CDR1 LNHNV, CDR2 YYDKDF (reference sequence). This CDR3 has 16 residues. Trimming removed 0 bases from V and 0 bases from J, with 9 bases in between. CDR3 nucleotides: TGTGCCACCAGCAGAGATGCACTATCCTCTGGAAACACCATATATTTT. Residues: CATSRDALSSGNTIYF.

This clone is a singleton in its sample. The chain recombines TRBV9 with TRBJ2-4, with a tentative D call TRBD2 (6 bases). Germline V CDR1 and CDR2: SGDLS, YYNGEE. This CDR3 region has 13 residues. V gave up 1 base and J gave up 8 bases, with 10 bases separating them. The CDR3 loop is CASSVWGEDIQYF. In nucleotides, the CDR3 is TGTGCCAGCAGCGTATGGGGGGAGGACATTCAGTACTTC.

This clone was found a few times. The chain joins TRBV11-2 to TRBJ1-4; the match to TRBD1 covers 8 bases. Per germline, CDR1 SGHAT and CDR2 FQNNGV. V was pared by 0 bases and J by 7 bases, with 10 bases of the junction left unmatched. The CDR3 length is 17 residues. The CDR3 here is CASSLDTPDRAGEKLFF. The CDR3 nucleotides are TGTGCCAGCAGCTTAGATACCCCGGACAGGGCAGGTGAAAAACTGTTTTTT.

J is TRBJ2-1 and V is TRBV9, with 11 bases identical to TRBD1. The CDR3 extends over 16 amino acids. Germline V CDR1 and CDR2: SGDLS, YYNGEE. V dropped 0 bases and J dropped 6; count of bases not matched to a gene: 5. CDR3 protein: CASSVAGTGGANEQFF. Here the CDR3 DNA reads TGTGCCAGCAGCGTAGCTGGGACAGGGGGAGCCAATGAGCAGTTCTTC. Variable domain in full (rest from reference TRBV9 and TRBJ2-1): DSGVTQTPKHLITATGQRVTLRCSPRSGDLSVYWYQQSLDQGLQFLIQYYNGEERAKGNILERFSAQQFPDLHSELNLSSLELGDSALYFCASSVAGTGGANEQFFGPGTRLTVL.